This T cell receptor beta chain was obtained from a study of cytomegalovirus exposure and HLA in healthy donors. Study-level results: Later genetic work tied a missense DCLRE1C variant to beta-chain V and J trimming. In a later analysis, at a false discovery rate of 0.05, 15,000 to 20,000 TCR beta sequences matched HLA alleles.

Use of 60 Vbeta and 13 Jbeta primers characterized the PCR. The method was immunoSEQ multiplex PCR; TCRdb's version includes in-frame clones alone and lacks a portion of them. The table has about 210,000 clones, about 77% seen once. In nominal health when sampled, donors likely had unrecorded immune exposures nonetheless. About this clone itself: Antigen specificity is unknown.

Germline values: CDR1 LNHDA, CDR2 SQIVND (reference sequence). This CDR3 has 15 residues. Trimming stripped 6 bases from V and 1 base from J, with 15 bases between. The sequenced material came from PBMCs. The receptor was derived from a boy between 10 and 17 years old in good health and CMV-seronegative. V is TRBV19 and J is TRBJ1-1; perhaps TRBD1 as D (5 bases). CDR3 loop: CASRGFGRENTEAFF. The CDR3 coding sequence is TGTGCCAGTAGGGGGTTTGGCAGGGAGAACACTGAAGCTTTCTTT.